This T cell receptor beta chain was observed in a study of shared clonotypes between healthy human individuals. There are 16 residues in the CDR3. Trimming took off 0 bases at V and 3 bases at J, with 15 bases between the two ends. Germline CDR1 is MNHEY and CDR2 is SMNVEV (reference sequence). Only Caucasian adults living in Nashville, Tennessee served as donors. Deep-level assay runs were performed. Data came from immunoSEQ multiplex PCR; TCRdb stores just in-frame clones and leaves some out. Found here are just under 350,000 clones, less than 75% of them singletons; the top ten hold around 9.3%. Sequences were obtained from memory CD4+ T cells sorted from blood. The sample's subset: CD45RA-negative fraction. The chain joins TRBV27 to TRBJ2-7; tentatively, D is TRBD2 (5 bases). This clonotype originated in a young man in good health. CDR3 protein: CASSLSHHGGFYEQYF. CDR3 bases: TGTGCCAGCAGTTTATCCCATCACGGAGGTTTCTACGAGCAGTACTTC.